These T cell receptor beta chains were read from a single sample in a study of blood T cells in healthy people across ages. TCRdb ran MiXCR on the 5' RACE reads and lists one entry per CDR3 protein. The sample contains approximately 900,000 distinct CDR3 sequences, 25% to 35% of which appear only once. These same records also appear under a second study, on T cells of mothers and their children.

Sequencing was done on a sample of blood. These receptors came from a woman aged 40 to 50 in good health. Both conserved end residues are part of each CDR3. Each record gives: CDR3 protein, CDR3 DNA, clone size, J gene, V gene, D gene. D genes are given only for firm matches. Expanded clones get a size class; other rows say once, few or many, or leave the size out.

CSAFSGGASETQYF TGCAGTGCCTTTAGCGGGGGGGCGTCAGAGACCCAGTACTTC many TRBJ2-5 TRBV20-1 TRBD2
CASSSGTQAGGYTF TGTGCCAGCAGTTCCGGGACTCAGGCAGGAGGCTACACCTTC few TRBJ1-2 TRBV7-2 NA
CASSQGTGDPYGYTF TGCGCCAGCAGCCAAGGGACAGGGGACCCTTATGGCTACACCTTC few TRBJ1-2 TRBV4-1 TRBD1
CASSLVSRGTDTQYF TGTGCCAGCAGCTTAGTTTCGCGGGGGACAGATACGCAGTATTTT NA TRBJ2-3 TRBV11-2 TRBD2
CASRYTSGHEQYF TGTGCCAGCAGATATACTAGCGGCCACGAGCAGTACTTC many TRBJ2-7 TRBV12-3/TRBV12-4 TRBD2
CASSLESQGNYEQYF TGTGCCAGCAGCTTAGAGAGCCAGGGGAACTACGAGCAGTACTTC many TRBJ2-7 TRBV7-3 NA
CAIRVNLYYGYTF TGTGCCATCCGAGTTAACTTGTACTATGGCTACACCTTC many TRBJ1-2 TRBV10-3 NA
CASSHQTTGTGGMNTGELFF TGTGCCAGCAGTCATCAAACCACCGGGACAGGGGGTATGAACACCGGGGAGCTGTTTTTT NA TRBJ2-2 TRBV6-1 TRBD1
CASSMGVPATNEKLFF TGTGCCAGCAGCATGGGAGTCCCTGCAACTAATGAAAAACTGTTTTTT few TRBJ1-4 TRBV5-6 NA
CSVEGLAGKNEQFF TGCAGCGTTGAGGGACTAGCGGGAAAGAATGAGCAGTTCTTC NA TRBJ2-1 TRBV29-1 TRBD2
CAISESLDSYGYTF TGTGCCATCAGTGAGTCCCTCGACAGCTATGGCTACACCTTC few TRBJ1-2 TRBV10-3 NA
CASSYSRAGMNTEAFF TGTGCCAGCAGTTACTCGAGGGCAGGGATGAACACTGAAGCTTTCTTT NA TRBJ1-1 TRBV6-2/TRBV6-3 NA
CSARPDRQRGLEAFF TGCAGTGCTAGACCTGACCGACAGCGAGGCCTGGAGGCTTTCTTT few TRBJ1-1 TRBV20-1 NA
CASSLRRDSGFYEQYF TGCGCCAGCAGCTTGAGGCGCGACAGTGGTTTTTACGAGCAGTACTTC many TRBJ2-7 TRBV5-1 NA